This T cell receptor beta chain was sequenced for a study of cytomegalovirus exposure and HLA in healthy donors. Study results and limitations: Sequencing likely produced, as an artifact, a cluster of highly shared sequence variants. The study reported that TCR beta sequences accurately predicted HLA-A and HLA-B alleles in most subjects. Researchers counted some 150 TCR beta chains as cytomegalovirus-associated.

The study ran its PCR with 60 Vbeta and 13 Jbeta primers. The authors' processing: Unique TCR beta chains numbered approximately 80 million in a later analysis, with approximately 10 million shared. The repertoire was sequenced with immunoSEQ multiplex PCR; TCRdb's copy has only in-frame clones and lacks some. V and J calls and clone size are as listed in that table; D and trimming were resolved from the DNA. This table has 100,000 or so clones, 75% to 90% appearing once. The CDR3 consists of 14 residues. Germline V gives CDR1 MNHEY, CDR2 SMNVEV (reference sequence). The germline V and J ends were trimmed by 0 bases and 9 bases, with 9 bases remaining between them. As concerns this clone: Its matching antigen is unknown.

The sample consisted of PBMCs. V and J are TRBV27 and TRBJ1-6; D gene uncertain. The TCR sequence derives from a man younger than 40 in good health and CMV-seropositive. This CDR3 reads CASSLSRVGSPLHF. The CDR3, as DNA: TGTGCCAGCAGTTTATCGAGGGTGGGTTCACCCCTCCACTTT.